The rows below give T cell receptor beta chains drawn from one sample of a study of blood T cell repertoires in COVID-19. Some clones are missing from TCRdb's copy, which holds only in-frame ones; the method was immunoSEQ multiplex PCR. The sample records about 250,000 clones, approximately 89% being singletons. Sequencing was performed on peripheral blood. The receptors originated from a woman in her twenties or thirties with COVID-19, enrolled during active disease. CDR3s include the opening cysteine and the closing phenylalanine or tryptophan. Fields, in order: V gene, D gene, J gene, clone size, CDR3 protein, CDR3 DNA. D genes are given only for firm matches. Size is omitted from some rows. Given values are once, few, many or a class for expanded clones.

v_gene: TRBV4-2; d_gene: .; j_gene: TRBJ2-1; abundance: .; CDR3aa: CASSQDLGDEQFF; CDR3nt: TGTGCCAGCAGCCAAGACCTGGGCGATGAGCAGTTCTTC
v_gene: TRBV6-2/TRBV6-3; d_gene: .; j_gene: TRBJ1-1; abundance: few; CDR3aa: CASSPRLNTEAFF; CDR3nt: TGTGCCAGCAGTCCCCGGTTGAACACTGAAGCTTTCTTT
v_gene: TRBV28; d_gene: TRBD1; j_gene: TRBJ1-5; abundance: once; CDR3aa: CASSPPGTGHQPQHF; CDR3nt: TGTGCCAGCAGCCCCCCCGGGACAGGGCATCAGCCCCAGCATTTT
v_gene: TRBV30; d_gene: TRBD1; j_gene: TRBJ1-6; abundance: few; CDR3aa: CAWGTGRNSPLHF; CDR3nt: TGTGCCTGGGGGACAGGGCGAAATTCACCCCTCCACTTT
v_gene: TRBV19; d_gene: .; j_gene: TRBJ2-3; abundance: .; CDR3aa: CASSIRRQSTDTQYF; CDR3nt: TGTGCCAGTAGTATTAGGAGACAGAGCACAGATACGCAGTATTTT
v_gene: TRBV19; d_gene: TRBD2; j_gene: TRBJ2-1; abundance: .; CDR3aa: CASSIGWLAGGSEQFF; CDR3nt: TGTGCCAGTAGTATAGGATGGCTAGCGGGAGGCAGTGAGCAGTTCTTC
v_gene: TRBV4-2; d_gene: TRBD1; j_gene: TRBJ2-2; abundance: .; CDR3aa: CASSHPTGGSTGELFF; CDR3nt: TGTGCCAGCAGCCACCCGACAGGGGGCAGCACCGGGGAGCTGTTTTTT
v_gene: TRBV3-1/TRBV3-2; d_gene: .; j_gene: TRBJ2-6; abundance: .; CDR3aa: CASSGSSASGANVLTF; CDR3nt: TGTGCCAGCAGCGGGAGTAGCGCCTCTGGGGCCAACGTCCTGACTTTC
v_gene: TRBV24-1; d_gene: .; j_gene: TRBJ2-5; abundance: .; CDR3aa: CATSGRVRETQYF; CDR3nt: TGTGCCACCAGTGGCAGGGTGCGCGAGACCCAGTACTTC
v_gene: TRBV2; d_gene: .; j_gene: TRBJ2-2; abundance: .; CDR3aa: CASNPDRSGELFF; CDR3nt: TGTGCCAGCAACCCGGACAGATCCGGGGAGCTGTTTTTT
v_gene: TRBV7-8; d_gene: .; j_gene: TRBJ1-2; abundance: .; CDR3aa: CASSLNPGGPLIPQGYGYTF; CDR3nt: TGTGCCAGCAGCTTAAATCCTGGGGGCCCACTTATCCCCCAGGGTTATGGCTACACCTTC
v_gene: TRBV4-1; d_gene: .; j_gene: TRBJ2-1; abundance: .; CDR3aa: CASSQGLGSYNEQFF; CDR3nt: TGCGCCAGCAGCCAAGGACTCGGGTCCTACAATGAGCAGTTCTTC
v_gene: TRBV9; d_gene: TRBD2; j_gene: TRBJ2-3; abundance: .; CDR3aa: CASSTEGLAGGTDTQYF; CDR3nt: TGTGCCAGCAGCACCGAGGGACTAGCGGGAGGCACAGATACGCAGTATTTT
v_gene: TRBV7-2; d_gene: TRBD2; j_gene: TRBJ2-2; abundance: .; CDR3aa: CASSPMRLAGNTGELFF; CDR3nt: TGTGCCAGCAGCCCTATGAGACTAGCGGGGAACACCGGGGAGCTGTTTTTT
v_gene: TRBV6-2/TRBV6-3; d_gene: .; j_gene: TRBJ1-4; abundance: .; CDR3aa: CASSRRQSAATNEKLFF; CDR3nt: TGTGCCAGCAGTCGGAGACAGAGTGCGGCAACTAATGAAAAACTGTTTTTT
v_gene: TRBV28; d_gene: .; j_gene: TRBJ1-4; abundance: .; CDR3aa: CASSPELRGEKLFF; CDR3nt: TGTGCCAGCAGTCCAGAGTTGCGGGGCGAAAAACTGTTTTTT
v_gene: TRBV12-3/TRBV12-4; d_gene: .; j_gene: TRBJ1-4; abundance: .; CDR3aa: CASKKQGKLFF; CDR3nt: TGTGCCAGCAAAAAACAGGGAAAACTGTTTTTT
v_gene: TRBV11-3; d_gene: .; j_gene: TRBJ2-2; abundance: once; CDR3aa: CASSLYGQGSTGELFF; CDR3nt: TGTGCCAGCAGCTTATATGGCCAGGGGAGCACCGGGGAGCTGTTTTTT
v_gene: TRBV6-6; d_gene: .; j_gene: TRBJ1-4; abundance: .; CDR3aa: CASSPGGAGNEKLFF; CDR3nt: TGTGCCAGCAGTCCTGGCGGGGCCGGTAATGAAAAACTGTTTTTT
v_gene: TRBV7-9; d_gene: .; j_gene: TRBJ2-5; abundance: .; CDR3aa: CASSSGETQYF; CDR3nt: TGTGCCAGCAGCTCGGGTGAGACCCAGTACTTC
v_gene: TRBV3-1/TRBV3-2; d_gene: TRBD1; j_gene: TRBJ1-1; abundance: .; CDR3aa: CASSQRTGVNTEAFF; CDR3nt: TGTGCCAGCAGCCAACGGACAGGGGTGAACACTGAAGCTTTCTTT
v_gene: TRBV11-3; d_gene: .; j_gene: TRBJ2-5; abundance: .; CDR3aa: CASSLAVGRGQETQYF; CDR3nt: TGTGCCAGCAGCTTAGCGGTCGGGAGAGGCCAAGAGACCCAGTACTTC
v_gene: TRBV5-4; d_gene: TRBD2; j_gene: TRBJ2-3; abundance: .; CDR3aa: CASSFWRLADTDTQYF; CDR3nt: TGTGCCAGCAGCTTCTGGAGACTAGCGGACACAGATACGCAGTATTTT
v_gene: TRBV6-1; d_gene: .; j_gene: TRBJ1-3; abundance: .; CDR3aa: CASSVARQGNTIYF; CDR3nt: TGTGCCAGCAGTGTAGCAAGACAGGGAAACACCATATATTTT
v_gene: TRBV24-1; d_gene: TRBD1; j_gene: TRBJ1-5; abundance: .; CDR3aa: CATSVGQGSNQPQHF; CDR3nt: TGTGCCACCAGTGTCGGACAGGGAAGCAATCAGCCCCAGCATTTT
v_gene: TRBV5-1; d_gene: TRBD1; j_gene: TRBJ1-1; abundance: .; CDR3aa: CASSLTGQGGTEAFF; CDR3nt: TGCGCCAGCAGCTTGACGGGACAGGGGGGCACTGAAGCTTTCTTT
v_gene: TRBV2; d_gene: TRBD1; j_gene: TRBJ1-2; abundance: .; CDR3aa: CASSTGQGTYGYTF; CDR3nt: TGTGCCAGCAGTACGGGACAGGGGACCTATGGCTACACCTTC
v_gene: TRBV11-2; d_gene: .; j_gene: TRBJ1-4; abundance: once; CDR3aa: CASSSTWGGEKLFF; CDR3nt: TGTGCCAGCAGCTCTACCTGGGGAGGAGAAAAACTGTTTTTT
v_gene: TRBV4-1; d_gene: .; j_gene: TRBJ1-1; abundance: .; CDR3aa: CASSQVYSDYTEAFF; CDR3nt: TGCGCCAGCAGCCAAGTTTATTCGGACTACACTGAAGCTTTCTTT
v_gene: TRBV7-2; d_gene: TRBD1; j_gene: TRBJ2-7; abundance: .; CDR3aa: CASSLGDRDSYEQYF; CDR3nt: TGTGCCAGCAGCTTAGGGGACAGGGACTCCTACGAGCAGTACTTC
v_gene: TRBV6-5; d_gene: TRBD1; j_gene: TRBJ1-6; abundance: few; CDR3aa: CASKTGVYSPLHF; CDR3nt: TGTGCCAGCAAGACAGGGGTCTATTCACCCCTCCACTTT
v_gene: TRBV28; d_gene: TRBD1; j_gene: TRBJ1-5; abundance: few; CDR3aa: CASSPQGASGNQPQHF; CDR3nt: TGTGCCAGCAGTCCACAGGGGGCCTCGGGCAATCAGCCCCAGCATTTT
v_gene: TRBV28; d_gene: .; j_gene: TRBJ2-2; abundance: .; CDR3aa: CASTHRQGRDTGELFF; CDR3nt: TGTGCCAGCACCCACCGACAGGGGAGGGACACCGGGGAGCTGTTTTTT
v_gene: TRBV5-1; d_gene: .; j_gene: TRBJ2-1; abundance: .; CDR3aa: CASSLGGYRFF; CDR3nt: TGCGCCAGCAGCTTGGGAGGGTATCGATTCTTC
v_gene: TRBV7-8; d_gene: .; j_gene: TRBJ2-1; abundance: .; CDR3aa: CASSTRPFSGMGNEQFF; CDR3nt: TGTGCCAGCAGCACCAGACCCTTCTCAGGGATGGGGAATGAGCAGTTCTTC
v_gene: TRBV27; d_gene: .; j_gene: TRBJ1-1; abundance: .; CDR3aa: CASSPWSGASTVEAFF; CDR3nt: TGTGCCAGCAGTCCTTGGTCCGGAGCCTCAACCGTTGAAGCTTTCTTT
v_gene: TRBV10-2; d_gene: .; j_gene: TRBJ1-1; abundance: .; CDR3aa: CASSEWSGEGTEAFF; CDR3nt: TGCGCCAGCAGTGAGTGGTCGGGGGAGGGCACTGAAGCTTTCTTT
v_gene: TRBV27; d_gene: TRBD1; j_gene: TRBJ1-1; abundance: .; CDR3aa: CASSYRGLATEAFF; CDR3nt: TGTGCCAGCAGTTACAGGGGGCTTGCCACTGAAGCTTTCTTT
v_gene: TRBV7-9; d_gene: TRBD1; j_gene: TRBJ2-2; abundance: few; CDR3aa: CASSSDRERGGELFF; CDR3nt: TGTGCCAGCAGCTCAGACAGGGAACGCGGCGGGGAGCTGTTTTTT
v_gene: TRBV11-3; d_gene: TRBD2; j_gene: TRBJ2-3; abundance: .; CDR3aa: CASSLGALLAGGPTDTQYF; CDR3nt: TGTGCCAGCAGCTTAGGAGCCCTCCTAGCGGGAGGCCCCACAGATACGCAGTATTTT
v_gene: TRBV11-3; d_gene: TRBD1; j_gene: TRBJ2-5; abundance: .; CDR3aa: CASSPGGFEQETQYF; CDR3nt: TGTGCCAGCAGCCCAGGGGGTTTCGAACAAGAGACCCAGTACTTC